This is a list of T cell receptor beta chains from one sample in a study of cytomegalovirus exposure and HLA in healthy donors. TCRdb's copy holds only in-frame clones and misses some; the assay was immunoSEQ multiplex PCR. Of fewer than 250,000 clones in the sample, under 85% were seen once. Input material: PBMCs. The receptor source for this set is a woman between 50 and 59 years old in good health and CMV-seropositive. CDR3s include the opening cysteine and the closing phenylalanine or tryptophan. D genes are given only for firm matches. Clone size, where shown, is once, few, many, or a class for clones that have expanded.

clone size: NA; J gene: TRBJ2-5; CDR3 length: 14; D gene: NA; V gene: TRBV7-9; CDR3 protein: CASSAYRYQETQYF; CDR3 DNA: TGTGCCAGCAGCGCCTACAGGTACCAAGAGACCCAGTACTTC
clone size: NA; J gene: TRBJ2-1; CDR3 length: 11; D gene: NA; V gene: TRBV25-1; CDR3 protein: CAIPNYNEQFF; CDR3 DNA: TGTGCCATCCCCAACTACAATGAGCAGTTCTTC
clone size: NA; J gene: TRBJ2-7; CDR3 length: 15; D gene: NA; V gene: TRBV6-5; CDR3 protein: CASSYSSTEFYEQYF; CDR3 DNA: TGTGCCAGCAGTTACTCGAGTACAGAGTTCTACGAGCAGTACTTC
clone size: NA; J gene: TRBJ1-2; CDR3 length: 14; D gene: TRBD1; V gene: TRBV19; CDR3 protein: CASSDGQGRSGYTF; CDR3 DNA: TGTGCCAGTAGTGACGGACAGGGACGAAGTGGCTACACCTTC
clone size: NA; J gene: TRBJ2-3; CDR3 length: 14; D gene: NA; V gene: TRBV29-1; CDR3 protein: CSVGWGRGTDTQYF; CDR3 DNA: TGCAGCGTTGGCTGGGGGCGAGGCACAGATACGCAGTATTTT
clone size: NA; J gene: TRBJ1-4; CDR3 length: 15; D gene: NA; V gene: TRBV7-2; CDR3 protein: CASSAQSAGEEKLFF; CDR3 DNA: TGTGCCAGCAGCGCACAATCGGCAGGGGAGGAAAAACTGTTTTTT
clone size: NA; J gene: TRBJ2-3; CDR3 length: 12; D gene: NA; V gene: TRBV2; CDR3 protein: CASSTATDTQYF; CDR3 DNA: TGTGCCAGCAGTACCGCGACAGATACGCAGTATTTT
clone size: NA; J gene: TRBJ2-4; CDR3 length: 14; D gene: NA; V gene: TRBV6-6; CDR3 protein: CASRPQGGMDIQYF; CDR3 DNA: TGTGCCAGCAGGCCGCAGGGGGGAATGGACATTCAGTACTTC
clone size: NA; J gene: TRBJ2-3; CDR3 length: 12; D gene: NA; V gene: TRBV7-8; CDR3 protein: CASDSGTDTQYF; CDR3 DNA: TGTGCCAGCGACTCTGGCACAGATACGCAGTATTTT
clone size: NA; J gene: TRBJ1-1; CDR3 length: 12; D gene: NA; V gene: TRBV29-1; CDR3 protein: CSVLTGKTEAFF; CDR3 DNA: TGCAGCGTCCTAACAGGGAAAACTGAAGCTTTCTTT
clone size: NA; J gene: TRBJ2-3; CDR3 length: 18; D gene: NA; V gene: TRBV9; CDR3 protein: CASSVELVRGLGTDTQYF; CDR3 DNA: TGTGCCAGCAGCGTAGAGCTAGTACGTGGCCTCGGCACAGATACGCAGTATTTT
clone size: NA; J gene: TRBJ1-5; CDR3 length: 12; D gene: NA; V gene: TRBV18; CDR3 protein: CASSPTAVPQHF; CDR3 DNA: TGTGCCAGCTCACCAACTGCTGTGCCCCAGCATTTT
clone size: NA; J gene: TRBJ2-7; CDR3 length: 15; D gene: TRBD1; V gene: TRBV4-2; CDR3 protein: CASSLQGAAVDEQYF; CDR3 DNA: TGTGCCAGCAGCCTTCAGGGGGCGGCTGTAGACGAGCAGTACTTC
clone size: few; J gene: TRBJ2-1; CDR3 length: 15; D gene: NA; V gene: TRBV7-6; CDR3 protein: CASSLGGGDYNEQFF; CDR3 DNA: TGTGCCAGCAGCTTAGGTGGCGGGGACTACAATGAGCAGTTCTTC
clone size: NA; J gene: TRBJ1-5; CDR3 length: 16; D gene: TRBD1; V gene: TRBV29-1; CDR3 protein: CSVLLSGTGEEQPQHF; CDR3 DNA: TGCAGCGTCCTTTTATCCGGGACAGGGGAAGAACAGCCCCAGCATTTT
clone size: NA; J gene: TRBJ1-6; CDR3 length: 15; D gene: NA; V gene: TRBV18; CDR3 protein: CASSYTQNDNSPLHF; CDR3 DNA: TGTGCCAGCTCGTACACCCAGAATGATAATTCACCCCTCCACTTT
clone size: NA; J gene: TRBJ1-6; CDR3 length: 15; D gene: NA; V gene: TRBV4-1; CDR3 protein: CASSLRQADNSPLHF; CDR3 DNA: TGCGCCAGCAGCCTCAGACAGGCGGATAATTCACCCCTCCACTTT
clone size: few; J gene: TRBJ1-1; CDR3 length: 14; D gene: NA; V gene: TRBV5-1; CDR3 protein: CASSLEADITEAFF; CDR3 DNA: TGCGCCAGCAGCCTCGAGGCCGATATCACTGAAGCTTTCTTT
clone size: NA; J gene: TRBJ1-2; CDR3 length: 17; D gene: NA; V gene: TRBV27; CDR3 protein: CASSPEIGRGWVYGYTF; CDR3 DNA: TGTGCCAGCAGTCCGGAGATCGGTAGGGGTTGGGTTTATGGCTACACCTTC
clone size: NA; J gene: TRBJ2-7; CDR3 length: 16; D gene: TRBD2; V gene: TRBV5-4; CDR3 protein: CASSPGLAGGHYEQYF; CDR3 DNA: TGTGCCAGCAGCCCTGGACTAGCGGGGGGGCACTACGAGCAGTACTTC
clone size: NA; J gene: TRBJ1-1; CDR3 length: 16; D gene: NA; V gene: TRBV7-2; CDR3 protein: CASSLEGGQMNTEAFF; CDR3 DNA: TGTGCCAGCAGCTTAGAGGGGGGGCAGATGAACACTGAAGCTTTCTTT
clone size: NA; J gene: TRBJ2-1; CDR3 length: 15; D gene: NA; V gene: TRBV7-9; CDR3 protein: CASSFLDSSYNEQFF; CDR3 DNA: TGTGCCAGCAGCTTCTTGGACAGCTCCTACAATGAGCAGTTCTTC
clone size: NA; J gene: TRBJ2-3; CDR3 length: 12; D gene: NA; V gene: TRBV7-2; CDR3 protein: CASSSDSGTQYF; CDR3 DNA: TGTGCCAGCAGCTCCGACAGTGGTACGCAGTATTTT
clone size: NA; J gene: TRBJ2-3; CDR3 length: 16; D gene: TRBD2; V gene: TRBV6-5; CDR3 protein: CASSYRTSGGIDTQYF; CDR3 DNA: TGTGCCAGCAGTTACCGGACTAGCGGGGGGATTGATACGCAGTATTTT
clone size: NA; J gene: TRBJ2-7; CDR3 length: 15; D gene: TRBD1; V gene: TRBV28; CDR3 protein: CASSNPGQGWDEQYF; CDR3 DNA: TGTGCCAGCAGTAACCCGGGACAGGGTTGGGACGAGCAGTACTTC
clone size: NA; J gene: TRBJ1-2; CDR3 length: 15; D gene: TRBD1; V gene: TRBV4-2; CDR3 protein: CASSHISGTGRGYTF; CDR3 DNA: TGTGCCAGCAGCCATATCTCGGGGACAGGTAGAGGCTACACCTTC
clone size: NA; J gene: TRBJ1-2; CDR3 length: 13; D gene: NA; V gene: TRBV6-5; CDR3 protein: CASSYLQGYGYTF; CDR3 DNA: TGTGCCAGCAGTTACCTACAGGGCTATGGCTACACCTTC
clone size: NA; J gene: TRBJ2-2; CDR3 length: 15; D gene: TRBD1; V gene: TRBV6-1; CDR3 protein: CASTTGTGYPGELFF; CDR3 DNA: TGTGCCAGCACCACCGGGACAGGGTACCCCGGGGAGCTGTTTTTT
clone size: NA; J gene: TRBJ2-7; CDR3 length: 16; D gene: TRBD1; V gene: TRBV5-1; CDR3 protein: CASSTSQGVLSYEQYF; CDR3 DNA: TGCGCCAGCAGCACTTCACAGGGGGTTCTCTCCTACGAGCAGTACTTC
clone size: NA; J gene: TRBJ2-1; CDR3 length: 13; D gene: NA; V gene: TRBV4-3; CDR3 protein: CASSQVYSTEQFF; CDR3 DNA: TGCGCCAGCAGCCAAGTCTATTCCACCGAGCAGTTCTTC
clone size: NA; J gene: TRBJ2-1; CDR3 length: 17; D gene: NA; V gene: TRBV7-3; CDR3 protein: CASSLNPPEVSYNEQFF; CDR3 DNA: TGTGCCAGCAGCTTAAACCCCCCGGAGGTCTCCTACAATGAGCAGTTCTTC
clone size: NA; J gene: TRBJ1-2; CDR3 length: 15; D gene: NA; V gene: TRBV9; CDR3 protein: CASSVSPLASHGYTF; CDR3 DNA: TGTGCCAGCAGCGTAAGTCCGCTAGCATCCCATGGCTACACCTTC
clone size: NA; J gene: TRBJ1-1; CDR3 length: 13; D gene: NA; V gene: TRBV29-1; CDR3 protein: CSINTGLNTEAFF; CDR3 DNA: TGCAGCATTAACACAGGTTTGAACACTGAAGCTTTCTTT
clone size: NA; J gene: TRBJ1-1; CDR3 length: 14; D gene: NA; V gene: TRBV30; CDR3 protein: CAWSTGLMNTEAFF; CDR3 DNA: TGTGCCTGGAGTACAGGGTTGATGAACACTGAAGCTTTCTTT
clone size: NA; J gene: TRBJ2-2; CDR3 length: 16; D gene: TRBD2; V gene: TRBV4-1; CDR3 protein: CASSPAGDPNTGELFF; CDR3 DNA: TGCGCCAGCAGCCCAGCGGGGGACCCGAACACCGGGGAGCTGTTTTTT
clone size: NA; J gene: TRBJ1-1; CDR3 length: 16; D gene: TRBD1; V gene: TRBV9; CDR3 protein: CASSSRGQGMNTEAFF; CDR3 DNA: TGTGCCAGCAGCTCCAGGGGGCAGGGAATGAACACTGAAGCTTTCTTT
clone size: NA; J gene: TRBJ2-7; CDR3 length: 13; D gene: NA; V gene: TRBV5-6; CDR3 protein: CASSSGPPYEQYF; CDR3 DNA: TGTGCCAGCAGCTCCGGTCCCCCCTACGAGCAGTACTTC
clone size: NA; J gene: TRBJ1-6; CDR3 length: 16; D gene: NA; V gene: TRBV27; CDR3 protein: CASRGEYSSYNSPLHF; CDR3 DNA: TGTGCCAGCAGAGGCGAGTACAGCTCCTATAATTCACCCCTCCACTTT
clone size: NA; J gene: TRBJ1-1; CDR3 length: 13; D gene: TRBD1; V gene: TRBV18; CDR3 protein: CASSPGQGFEAFF; CDR3 DNA: TGTGCCAGCTCACCAGGACAGGGGTTTGAAGCTTTCTTT
clone size: NA; J gene: TRBJ1-2; CDR3 length: 17; D gene: TRBD1; V gene: TRBV9; CDR3 protein: CASSVGIRDRDNYGYTF; CDR3 DNA: TGTGCCAGCAGCGTGGGGATCCGGGACAGGGATAACTATGGCTACACCTTC
clone size: few; J gene: TRBJ2-7; CDR3 length: 13; D gene: TRBD1; V gene: TRBV5-6; CDR3 protein: CASSHRQGYEQYF; CDR3 DNA: TGTGCCAGCAGCCACCGACAGGGATACGAGCAGTACTTC
clone size: NA; J gene: TRBJ2-5; CDR3 length: 12; D gene: NA; V gene: TRBV29-1; CDR3 protein: CSVENSQETQYF; CDR3 DNA: TGCAGCGTTGAAAACAGCCAAGAGACCCAGTACTTC
clone size: NA; J gene: TRBJ2-5; CDR3 length: 13; D gene: NA; V gene: TRBV27; CDR3 protein: CASSFSVQETQYF; CDR3 DNA: TGTGCCAGCAGTTTTTCCGTCCAAGAGACCCAGTACTTC
clone size: NA; J gene: TRBJ2-6; CDR3 length: 18; D gene: TRBD1; V gene: TRBV12-5; CDR3 protein: CASGLVGQGFRGANVLTF; CDR3 DNA: TGTGCTAGTGGTTTGGTGGGACAGGGCTTCCGTGGGGCCAACGTCCTGACTTTC
clone size: NA; J gene: TRBJ2-7; CDR3 length: 15; D gene: TRBD1; V gene: TRBV9; CDR3 protein: CASSVAGTGFYEQYF; CDR3 DNA: TGTGCCAGCAGCGTAGCGGGGACAGGGTTCTACGAGCAGTACTTC
clone size: once; J gene: TRBJ1-2; CDR3 length: 12; D gene: NA; V gene: TRBV2; CDR3 protein: CASAGVGYGYTF; CDR3 DNA: TGTGCCAGCGCAGGGGTTGGCTATGGCTACACCTTC
clone size: NA; J gene: TRBJ2-2; CDR3 length: 15; D gene: TRBD1; V gene: TRBV4-2; CDR3 protein: CASSRKDRDAGELFF; CDR3 DNA: TGTGCCAGCAGCCGAAAAGACAGGGATGCCGGGGAGCTGTTTTTT
clone size: NA; J gene: TRBJ2-5; CDR3 length: 14; D gene: NA; V gene: TRBV5-4; CDR3 protein: CASSFRWGVETQYF; CDR3 DNA: TGTGCCAGCAGCTTTCGTTGGGGCGTAGAGACCCAGTACTTC
clone size: NA; J gene: TRBJ1-2; CDR3 length: 14; D gene: NA; V gene: TRBV5-1; CDR3 protein: CASSLESVNYGYTF; CDR3 DNA: TGCGCCAGCAGCTTGGAATCCGTAAACTATGGCTACACCTTC
clone size: NA; J gene: TRBJ1-3; CDR3 length: 13; D gene: NA; V gene: TRBV30; CDR3 protein: CAWHTLRGNTIYF; CDR3 DNA: TGTGCCTGGCATACTCTTCGAGGAAACACCATATATTTT